The TCR beta chain described here comes from a study of blood T cell repertoires in COVID-19. Study-level information: The samples span acute and convalescent COVID-19 from the United States, Italy and Spain. PBMCs, B-cell-depleted T cells, or T cells were the source of the cDNA or gDNA that made up the material.

Authors' processing steps: Amplification of reference gene primers provided the estimated nucleated cell counts. Using immunoSEQ multiplex PCR, the repertoire was profiled, and TCRdb retains in-frame clones only, with some absent. From that table come the V and J calls and clone size; the DNA was used to work out D and trimming. The sample shows 97,000 or so clones, around 73% of them seen only once. The CDR3 has 14 residues. From germline, CDR1 is SGDLS and CDR2 YYNGEE. Trimming left V 0 bases short and J 13 bases short, with 17 bases between. This clone has only one observation. The clonotype comes from a man in his 60s with active or convalescent COVID-19. The rearrangement uses TRBV9 and TRBJ2-1, with D possibly TRBD1 on 5 matching bases. The sample was peripheral blood. This chain's CDR3 is CASSVGWGVEKQFF. CDR3 DNA sequence: TGTGCCAGCAGCGTAGGCTGGGGCGTGGAGAAACAGTTCTTC. Looking up the rest from reference TRBV9 and TRBJ2-1 gives the full variable domain: DSGVTQTPKHLITATGQRVTLRCSPRSGDLSVYWYQQSLDQGLQFLIQYYNGEERAKGNILERFSAQQFPDLHSELNLSSLELGDSALYFCASSVGWGVEKQFFGPGTRLTVL.